This is a list of T cell receptor beta chains from one sample in a study of neurological immune-mediated disorders. TCRdb re-analysed the 5' RACE reads in MiXCR, keeping a single row per CDR3 protein. The table has roughly 60,000 distinct CDR3 sequences, under 5.5% seen once; the top ten hold less than 4%. Sequencing input: PBMCs. These receptors all stem from a woman in her forties or fifties with multiple sclerosis. Each CDR3 is given with its conserved first and last residue. A D gene is named only where the DNA matches it firmly. Not every row has a clone size; where given, it reads once, few, many or a size class.

j_call	d_call	v_call	clone_size	cdr3_nt	cdr3_aa
TRBJ1-1	-	TRBV5-1	many	TGCGCCAGCAGCTTGGCCCGGGAAGTGAACACTGAAGCTTTCTTT	CASSLAREVNTEAFF
TRBJ2-2	-	TRBV20-1	many	TGCAGTGCTAGACAGGGGGGGCTATGGACCGGGGAGCTGTTTTTT	CSARQGGLWTGELFF
TRBJ1-1	-	TRBV3-1	many	TGTGCCAGCAGCCAGGGGACCGTGAACACTGAAGCTTTCTTT	CASSQGTVNTEAFF
TRBJ1-4	-	TRBV20-1	many	TGCAGTGCTAGCCGGGCTGAAAAACTGTTTTTT	CSASRAEKLFF
TRBJ2-5	TRBD1	TRBV12-3/TRBV12-4	many	TGTGCCAGCAGTTTAGGGGGACAGGGGCAAGAGACCCAGTACTTC	CASSLGGQGQETQYF
TRBJ2-1	TRBD1	TRBV2	many	TGTGCCAGCGGGACAGGAATTGGCAATGAGCAGTTCTTC	CASGTGIGNEQFF
TRBJ2-2	-	TRBV28	many	TGTGCCAGCAGTATCTCAGCGAACACCGGGGAGCTGTTTTTT	CASSISANTGELFF
TRBJ2-3	-	TRBV3-1	many	TGTGCCAGCAGCCCTATCTCCTTTTCTCATACGCAGTATTTT	CASSPISFSHTQYF
TRBJ2-5	-	TRBV5-6	many	TGTGCCAGCAGCTCTCTCAGGGGCTCAGAGACCCAGTACTTC	CASSSLRGSETQYF
TRBJ2-2	-	TRBV7-9	-	TGTGCCAGCAGCTTCAGCACGGGAGAAGGGGTTACCGGGGAGCTGTTTTTT	CASSFSTGEGVTGELFF
TRBJ2-2	-	TRBV24-1	many	TGTGCCACCAGGGAGGAGGGGTCCGGGGAGCTGTTTTTT	CATREEGSGELFF
TRBJ1-1	-	TRBV6-2/TRBV6-3	many	TGTGCCAGCAGACGTACAGGGAACACTGAAGCTTTCTTT	CASRRTGNTEAFF
TRBJ2-5	-	TRBV12-3/TRBV12-4	-	TGTGCCAGCAGTTTAGGGGACCCCGCCGGAGAGACCCAGTACTTC	CASSLGDPAGETQYF
TRBJ2-2	TRBD1	TRBV5-1	many	TGCGCCAGCAGCTGGACAGGGGCAGGCGGGGAGCTGTTTTTT	CASSWTGAGGELFF
TRBJ1-4	TRBD1	TRBV7-2	few	TGTGCCAGCAGCCGGGACAGTCAGAATGAAAAACTGTTTTTT	CASSRDSQNEKLFF
TRBJ2-7	TRBD1	TRBV27	many	TGTGCCAGCAGTTTAGGACAGGGCCTTTGGTACGAGCAGTACTTC	CASSLGQGLWYEQYF
TRBJ2-7	-	TRBV7-2	many	TGTGCCAGCAGACAGGACTGGAACTCCTACGAGCAGTACTTC	CASRQDWNSYEQYF
TRBJ2-1	-	TRBV15	many	TGTGCCACCAGCAGGAGGGTTTTGAGTTCCTACAATGAGCAGTTCTTC	CATSRRVLSSYNEQFF
TRBJ1-2	TRBD1	TRBV12-3/TRBV12-4	many	TGTGCCAGCAGTCTCGGACAGGGAGGCGGCTACACCTTC	CASSLGQGGGYTF
TRBJ2-7	-	TRBV2	many	TGTGCCACCTCGAACCCGGGGTCCCTCTCCTACGAGCAGTACTTC	CATSNPGSLSYEQYF
TRBJ2-1	-	TRBV3-1	many	TGTGCCAGCAGCCAAGCACGGGGGGCATTTTACAATGAGCAGTTCTTC	CASSQARGAFYNEQFF
TRBJ1-1	-	TRBV20-1	many	TGCAGTGCTGATAATGGGGGGGGCCACAGCTTT	CSADNGGGHSF
TRBJ2-4	TRBD1	TRBV11-1	many	TGTGCCAGCAGCCAAAGGACAGGAGTAGCCAAAAACATTCAGTACTTC	CASSQRTGVAKNIQYF
TRBJ1-5	TRBD1	TRBV5-6	many	TGTGCCAGCAGCTCACAGGGCAGGGGGCTTGGGGAGGATCAGCCCCAGCATTTT	CASSSQGRGLGEDQPQHF
TRBJ1-5	-	TRBV20-1	many	TGCAGTGCTAGGTGGGGGCGATTGGGCAATCAGCCCCAGCATTTT	CSARWGRLGNQPQHF
TRBJ2-1	-	TRBV15	many	TGTGCCACCAGCAGAGACCGTACATCGAGTGAGCAGTTCTTC	CATSRDRTSSEQFF
TRBJ1-2	-	TRBV27	many	TGTGCCAGCAGTTTCGGGGGCGGCTATGGCTACACCTTC	CASSFGGGYGYTF
TRBJ2-1	-	TRBV6-2/TRBV6-3	many	TGTGCCAGCAGTTCGTCCTCCCAGGGGCTCTTC	CASSSSSQGLF
TRBJ1-2	TRBD1	TRBV12-3/TRBV12-4	-	TGTGCCAGCAGTTCCGCGGGAAAGGGGGCGCGAGGCTACACCTTC	CASSSAGKGARGYTF
TRBJ2-7	TRBD2	TRBV5-1	many	TGCGCCAGCAGCTTGAAGGGTAGCGGGGGAGGCTACGAGCAGTACTTC	CASSLKGSGGGYEQYF
TRBJ2-4	-	TRBV27	many	TGTGCCAGCAGTTTGTCAGGGGCGGGCATTCAGTACTTC	CASSLSGAGIQYF
TRBJ1-1	-	TRBV20-1	many	TGCAGTGCTAGAGATGATTACAGGAACACTGAAGCTTTCTTT	CSARDDYRNTEAFF